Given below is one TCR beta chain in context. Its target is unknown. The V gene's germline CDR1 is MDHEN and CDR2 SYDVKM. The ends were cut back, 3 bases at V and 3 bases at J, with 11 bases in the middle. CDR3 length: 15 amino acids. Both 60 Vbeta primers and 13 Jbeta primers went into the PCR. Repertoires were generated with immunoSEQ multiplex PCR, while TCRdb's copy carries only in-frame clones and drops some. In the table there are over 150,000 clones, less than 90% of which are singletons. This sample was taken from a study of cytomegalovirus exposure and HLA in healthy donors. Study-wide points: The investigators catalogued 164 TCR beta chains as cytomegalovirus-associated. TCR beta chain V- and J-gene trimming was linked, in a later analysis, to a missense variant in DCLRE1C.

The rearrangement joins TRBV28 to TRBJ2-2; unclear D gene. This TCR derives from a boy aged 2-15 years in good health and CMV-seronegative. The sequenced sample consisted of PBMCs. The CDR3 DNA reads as TGTGCCAGCAGTTTCAATAGGAGATACACCGGGGAGCTGTTTTTT. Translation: CASSFNRRYTGELFF.